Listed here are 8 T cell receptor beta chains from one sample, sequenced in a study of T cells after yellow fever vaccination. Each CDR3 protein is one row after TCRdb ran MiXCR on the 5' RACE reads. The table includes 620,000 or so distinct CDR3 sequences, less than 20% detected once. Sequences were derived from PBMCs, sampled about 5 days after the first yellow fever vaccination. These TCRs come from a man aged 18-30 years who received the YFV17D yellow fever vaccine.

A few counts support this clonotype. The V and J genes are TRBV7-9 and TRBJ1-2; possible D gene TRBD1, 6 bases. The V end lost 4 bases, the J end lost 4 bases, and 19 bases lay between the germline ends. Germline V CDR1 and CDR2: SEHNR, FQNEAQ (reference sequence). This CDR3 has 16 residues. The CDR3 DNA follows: TGTGCCAGCAGCTCCCGGCAGGGGACGGATTTCTATGGCTACACCTTC. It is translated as CASSSRQGTDFYGYTF.

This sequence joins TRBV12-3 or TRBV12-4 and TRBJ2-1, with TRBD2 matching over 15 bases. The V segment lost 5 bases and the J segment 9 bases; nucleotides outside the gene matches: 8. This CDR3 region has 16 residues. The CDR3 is CASSPPGLAGGGEQFF. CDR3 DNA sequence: TGTGCCAGCAGTCCTCCGGGACTAGCGGGGGGTGGTGAGCAGTTCTTC.

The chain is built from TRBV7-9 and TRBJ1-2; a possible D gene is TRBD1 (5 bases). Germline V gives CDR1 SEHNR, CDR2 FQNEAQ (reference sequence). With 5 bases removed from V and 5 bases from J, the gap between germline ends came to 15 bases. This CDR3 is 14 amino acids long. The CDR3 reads CASSPIDSQYGYTF. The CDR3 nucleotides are TGTGCCAGCAGCCCGATCGACAGCCAATATGGCTACACCTTC.

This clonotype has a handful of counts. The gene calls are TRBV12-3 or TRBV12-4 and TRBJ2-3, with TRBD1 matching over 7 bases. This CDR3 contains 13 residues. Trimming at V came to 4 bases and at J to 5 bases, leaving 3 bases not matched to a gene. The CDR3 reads CASSWTGVDTQYF. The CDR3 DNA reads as TGTGCCAGCAGTTGGACAGGCGTAGATACGCAGTATTTT.

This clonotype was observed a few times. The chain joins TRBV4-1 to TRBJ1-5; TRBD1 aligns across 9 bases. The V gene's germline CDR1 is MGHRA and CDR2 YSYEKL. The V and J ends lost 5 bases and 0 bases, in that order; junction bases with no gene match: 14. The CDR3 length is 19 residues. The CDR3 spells CASSSGPGQGGFSNQPQHF. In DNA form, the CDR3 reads TGCGCCAGCAGCAGCGGACCGGGACAGGGTGGGTTTAGCAATCAGCCCCAGCATTTT.

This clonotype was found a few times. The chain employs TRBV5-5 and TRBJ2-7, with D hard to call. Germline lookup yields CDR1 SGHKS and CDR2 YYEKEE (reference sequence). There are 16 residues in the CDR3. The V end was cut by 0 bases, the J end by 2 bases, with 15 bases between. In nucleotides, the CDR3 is TGTGCCAGCAGCTTGGGCGCTGGGCCTAGGACCTACGAGCAGTACTTC. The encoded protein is CASSLGAGPRTYEQYF.

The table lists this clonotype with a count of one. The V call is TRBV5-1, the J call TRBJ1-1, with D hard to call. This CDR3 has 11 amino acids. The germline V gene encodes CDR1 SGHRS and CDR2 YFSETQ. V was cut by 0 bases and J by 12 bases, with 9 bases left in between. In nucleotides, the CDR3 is TGCGCCAGCAGCTTGGCAGGCCGAACTTTCTTT. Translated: CASSLAGRTFF. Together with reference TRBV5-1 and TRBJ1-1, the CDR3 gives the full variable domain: KAGVTQTPRYLIKTRGQQVTLSCSPISGHRSVSWYQQTPGQGLQFLFEYFSETQRNKGNFPGRFSGRQFSNSRSEMNVSTLELGDSALYLCASSLAGRTFFGQGTRLTVV.

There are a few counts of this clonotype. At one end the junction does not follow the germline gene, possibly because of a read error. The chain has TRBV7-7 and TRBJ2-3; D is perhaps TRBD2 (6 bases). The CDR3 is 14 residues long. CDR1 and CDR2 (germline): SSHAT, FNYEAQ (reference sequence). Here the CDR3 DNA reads TGTGCTAGCAGTTCAGGGAGGAGCACAGATACGCAGTATTTT. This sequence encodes CASSSGRSTDTQYF.